This TCR beta chain was found in a study of T cells after posttransplantation cyclophosphamide. Notes on this clone: The antigen remains unidentified.

Findings and limits, study-wide: Later blood repertoires were often dominated by clones from the donor CD8+ memory compartment. TRB overlap between skin or GI tissue T cells and blood was limited.

Sequenced by immunoSEQ multiplex PCR; TCRdb stores in-frame clones only, minus some. The repertoire includes roughly 20,000 clones, 87% of them detected once, and 7% to 8% sits in the top ten. Cyclophosphamide on days +3 and +4 followed busulfan-fludarabine conditioning and a marrow graft. Per germline, CDR1 LNHDA and CDR2 SQIVND (reference sequence). Deletions cut 2 bases from V and 9 bases from J, with 10 bases between. The CDR3 extends over 13 amino acids. The chain combines TRBV19 with TRBJ2-2; a weak D match, TRBD1 (6 bases). The clonotype was recovered from a female patient aged 40-50 years who received an allogeneic stem cell transplant from a related donor, was CMV-positive, and had no GVHD. Some T cells may possibly be graft donor cells. Source: PBMCs, taken after allogeneic stem cell transplant with posttransplant cyclophosphamide. Here the CDR3 DNA reads TGTGCCAGTAGTATAATACAGGGATGGGAGCTGTTTTTT. This translates into CASSIIQGWELFF. Using reference TRBV19 and TRBJ2-2 for the parts outside the CDR3, the full variable domain is DGGITQSPKYLFRKEGQNVTLSCEQNLNHDAMYWYRQDPGQGLRLIYYSQIVNDFQKGDIAEGYSVSREKKESFPLTVTSAQKNPTAFYLCASSIIQGWELFFGEGSRLTVL.